Following are 25 T cell receptor beta chains from one sample sequenced in a study of T cells in Graves' hyperthyroidism and ophthalmopathy. TCR beta CDR3 regions were amplified from RNA. First-round RT-PCR targeting the TCR CDR3 was performed with the HTBI primer set. A single record per CDR3 protein comes from TCRdb applying MiXCR to the multiplex PCR reads. The repertoire holds some 620,000 distinct CDR3 sequences, with roughly 16% as singletons. The specimen was blood. The receptors originated from a woman aged 30 to 39 with Graves' hyperthyroidism.

The table lists this clonotype with a few counts. This chain joins TRBV5-4 and TRBJ2-7; D is tentatively TRBD1 or TRBD2 (5 bases each). CDR1 SGHNT and CDR2 YYREEE come from the germline V gene (reference sequence). With 4 bases removed from V and 2 bases from J, the gap between germline ends came to 16 bases. The CDR3 runs 15 residues. The DNA for the CDR3 is TGTGCCAGCAGCCCCAGGGCAGGGAGAACCTACGAGCAGTACTTC. Protein: CASSPRAGRTYEQYF.

The genes are TRBV6-4 and TRBJ2-1, with 14 nucleotides matching TRBD2. This CDR3 comprises 19 residues. V dropped 8 bases and J dropped 4; count of bases not matched to a gene: 16. CDR1 is MRHNA and CDR2 is SNTAGT in the germline V gene. This CDR3 reads CASSPPTGLAGGQYNEQFF. CDR3 nucleotides: TGTGCCAGCTCACCCCCAACTGGACTAGCGGGAGGCCAGTACAATGAGCAGTTCTTC.

The chain carries TRBV13 and TRBJ2-1; maybe TRBD2 (6 bases). The germline CDR1 and CDR2 sequences are PRHDT and FYEKMQ (reference sequence). The CDR3 totals 15 residues. Deletions cut 1 base from V and 6 bases from J, with 13 bases between. CDR3 coding DNA: TGTGCCAGCAGCTTAGCTAGCGAGAGGGGCAATGAGCAGTTCTTC. Protein product: CASSLASERGNEQFF.

This chain connects TRBV28 to TRBJ2-2; 10 bases are shared with TRBD1. The CDR3 loop spans 13 amino acids. Trimming cost V 10 bases and J 6 bases; bases outside gene matches: 5. CDR1 is MDHEN, CDR2 SYDVKM, per germline. The CDR3 nucleotides are TGTGCCACCCTCGGGACAGGGGCCGGGGAGCTGTTTTTT. Its protein product is CATLGTGAGELFF.

The chain employs TRBV29-1 and TRBJ1-2; 8 bases line up with TRBD1. Looked up from germline, CDR1 is SQVTM and CDR2 is ANQGSEA. Trimming took 6 bases from V and 6 from J; bases not matched to a gene: 9. CDR3 length equals 13 residues. CDR3 DNA sequence: TGCAGCGTGCCCCCGGACAGGGTCGATGGCTACACCTTC. Translation gives CSVPPDRVDGYTF.

Only a few counts were recorded for this clonotype. This chain joins TRBV9 and TRBJ2-3; the D gene is possibly TRBD2 (5 bases). The CDR3 sequence is 15 residues long. The germline V gene encodes CDR1 SGDLS and CDR2 YYNGEE. Deletions cut 0 bases from V and 0 bases from J, with 8 bases between. CDR3 nucleotides: TGTGCCAGCAGCGTAGACCTAGCTAGCACAGATACGCAGTATTTT. Encoded protein: CASSVDLASTDTQYF.

The rearrangement links TRBV30 to TRBJ2-7, with D possibly matching TRBD1 (5 bases). The germline V gene has CDR1 GTSNPN and CDR2 SVGIG (reference sequence). V was clipped by 0 bases and J by 6 bases, with 12 bases between them. The CDR3 runs to 13 residues. This CDR3 is CAWSVLRTPEQYF. The CDR3 DNA reads as TGTGCCTGGAGTGTATTGAGGACACCCGAGCAGTACTTC.

CDR3 in amino acids: CASSFRTGAPDYEQYF. In DNA form, the CDR3 reads TGTGCCAGCAGTTTCAGGACAGGGGCCCCCGACTACGAGCAGTACTTC. This sequence joins TRBV28 and TRBJ2-7; 9 nucleotides agree with TRBD1. CDR1 and CDR2 (germline): MDHEN, SYDVKM. CDR3 size: 16 residues. V trimming: 3 bases; J trimming: 3 bases; junction bases outside the gene matches: 9.

This clonotype occurred a few times. The germline gene is not matched at one end of the junction; a read error may be the cause. The chain recombines TRBV4-1 with TRBJ2-7; no definite D call. Germline loops: CDR1 MGHRA, CDR2 YSYEKL. The CDR3 is made up of 15 amino acids. Here the CDR3 reads CAGSQEAGPSYEQYF. CDR3 in DNA: TGCGCCGGCAGCCAAGAGGCAGGTCCCTCCTACGAGCAGTACTTC.

There are many counts of this clonotype. The chain uses TRBV2 and TRBJ2-5; D not certain. The germline V and J ends were trimmed by 1 base and 5 bases, with 11 bases remaining between them. This CDR3 region has 14 residues. Germline V gives CDR1 SNHLY, CDR2 FYNNEI. CDR3 loop: CASSEGRLAETQYF. CDR3 nucleotide sequence: TGTGCCAGCAGTGAAGGCCGATTGGCGGAGACCCAGTACTTC.

V usage is TRBV28 and J usage is TRBJ1-4; possible D gene TRBD1, 5 bases. The CDR3 loop spans 16 amino acids. Germline V gene lookup returns CDR1 MDHEN and CDR2 SYDVKM. V lost 5 bases, J lost 3 bases, and 16 bases lay in between. DNA for the CDR3: TGTGCCAGCAGTACAAGGGACGGCGCGGCTAATGAAAAACTGTTTTTT. This encodes CASSTRDGAANEKLFF. The full variable domain, with the rest looked up from reference TRBV28 and TRBJ1-4, is DVKVTQSSRYLVKRTGEKVFLECVQDMDHENMFWYRQDPGLGLRLIYFSYDVKMKEKGDIPEGYSVSREKKERFSLILESASTNQTSMYLCASSTRDGAANEKLFFGSGTQLSVL.

As for this clonotype: A read error may account for a junction end that differs from germline. J is TRBJ2-1 and V is TRBV29-1; the D gene is possibly TRBD2 (5 bases). CDR3 size: 14 residues. Germline CDR1 and CDR2: SQVTM and ANQGSEA. CDR3 loop: CGVERDTTYNEQFF. For the CDR3, the DNA is TGCGGCGTTGAACGGGATACCACCTACAATGAGCAGTTCTTC.

V is TRBV27 and J is TRBJ1-4, with TRBD1 identical over 12 bases. The CDR3 is 17 residues long. Germline V gene lookup returns CDR1 MNHEY and CDR2 SMNVEV (reference sequence). J was trimmed by 7 bases and V by 5 bases; bases with no gene match: 11. CDR3 nucleotide sequence: TGTGCCAGCAGTGTCCCGGGACAGGGGGCAGGAGGTGAAAAACTGTTTTTT. Its translation is CASSVPGQGAGGEKLFF.

This clonotype came up a few times. The chain couples TRBV5-8 to TRBJ2-2; a weak D match, TRBD2 (6 bases). The germline V gene has CDR1 SGHTS and CDR2 YDEGEE. V gave up 3 bases and J gave up 8 bases, with 14 bases separating them. This CDR3 is built from 14 residues. The CDR3 DNA reads TGTGCCAGCAGCTCAGACGCGGGGTTAGGGGAGCTGTTTTTT. Its protein product is CASSSDAGLGELFF.

This clonotype appeared a few times. A much larger clonotype is one base distant, so this may be a read error. The chain recombines TRBV28 with TRBJ2-7; TRBD2 aligns across 16 bases. In germline, CDR1 is MDHEN, CDR2 SYDVKM. The CDR3 has 15 residues. The V segment lost 6 bases and the J segment 7 bases; nucleotides outside the gene matches: 6. This CDR3 reads CASRSGLAGGYEQYF. The CDR3 coding sequence is TGTGCCAGCAGATCGGGACTAGCGGGAGGGTATGAGCAGTACTTC.

V gene TRBV29-1 combines with J gene TRBJ1-1; D is possibly TRBD1 (6 bases). Germline loops: CDR1 SQVTM, CDR2 ANQGSEA. The CDR3 has 13 residues. V lost 3 bases to trimming and J lost 0 bases, with 8 bases between them. The CDR3 DNA sequence: TGCAGCGTTGATACAGGGCTGAACACTGAAGCTTTCTTT. This translates into CSVDTGLNTEAFF.

This clonotype was seen at least ten times. The chain uses TRBV7-9 and TRBJ1-1; tentatively, D is TRBD1 (6 bases). V was clipped by 5 bases and J by 3 bases, with 19 bases between them. In germline, CDR1 is SEHNR, CDR2 FQNEAQ (reference sequence). The CDR3 is 16 amino acids. CDR3 sequence reads: CASSPAQGYGYTEAFF. The CDR3 nucleotides are TGTGCCAGCAGCCCGGCACAGGGTTATGGGTACACTGAAGCTTTCTTT.

The genes are TRBV3-1 and TRBJ2-3; 7 bases agree with TRBD2. Germline CDR1 and CDR2: LGHDT and YNNKEL (reference sequence). V shed 4 bases, J shed 4 bases, and the junction held 17 bases outside the gene matches. The CDR3 spans 18 residues. The CDR3 sequence is CASSLDRLGEGRSDTQYF. For the CDR3, the DNA is TGTGCCAGCAGCCTCGATCGGTTGGGGGAGGGCAGATCAGATACGCAGTATTTT.

This clonotype was counted between two and nine times. At one end, the junction sequence differs from germline, possibly due to a read error. The chain employs TRBV5-1 and TRBJ2-7; no reliable D call. CDR1 SGHRS and CDR2 YFSETQ come from the germline V gene. This CDR3 has 15 amino acids. The DNA for the CDR3 is TGTGCCAGCAGCCCACGAATCGACCCGGCCTACGAGCAGTACTTC. It encodes CASSPRIDPAYEQYF.

The sample holds a few counts of this clonotype. DNA for the CDR3: TGTGCCAGCAGTCAGACCTACCGGGATTGCGAGCAGTACTTC. This sequence encodes CASSQTYRDCEQYF. The V call is TRBV6-4, the J call TRBJ2-7, with D possibly TRBD2 on 5 matching bases. The CDR3 spans 14 residues. The germline V and J ends were trimmed by 5 bases and 6 bases, with 17 bases remaining between them. Germline assignment: CDR1 MRHNA and CDR2 SNTAGT.

The rearrangement uses TRBV12-3 or TRBV12-4 and TRBJ1-5; no clear D gene. The CDR3 loop spans 14 amino acids. The germline V and J ends were trimmed by 6 bases and 0 bases, with 9 bases remaining between them. The CDR3 reads CASSRPGSNQPQHF. CDR3 coding DNA: TGTGCCAGCAGCCGACCGGGTAGCAATCAGCCCCAGCATTTT.

Ten or more counts support this clonotype. V is TRBV2 and J is TRBJ1-1, with unresolved D. The CDR3 runs 12 residues. Trimming took off 7 bases at V and 3 bases at J, with 9 bases between the two ends. Looked up from germline, CDR1 is SNHLY and CDR2 is FYNNEI. The CDR3 nucleotides are TGTGCCAGCAATGGATGGGACACTGAAGCTTTCTTT. This translates into CASNGWDTEAFF.

This clonotype turned up a few times. The DNA for the CDR3 is TGTGCCAGCAGCCACAGGGAGACTAGGAATCAGCCCCAGCATTTT. Encoded protein: CASSHRETRNQPQHF. The chain combines TRBV12-3 or TRBV12-4 with TRBJ1-5; possibly TRBD1 for D (6 bases). V dropped 6 bases and J dropped 4 bases, with 16 bases sitting between them. This CDR3 has 15 residues.

This chain connects TRBV20-1 to TRBJ2-7; perhaps TRBD2 as D (6 bases). This CDR3 comprises 15 residues. With 0 bases removed from V and 3 bases from J, the gap between germline ends came to 15 bases. CDR1 DFQATT and CDR2 SNEGSKA come from the germline V gene (reference sequence). The CDR3 DNA follows: TGCAGTGCTAGAGATAGTAATAGCGGCAACTACGAGCAGTACTTC. Protein: CSARDSNSGNYEQYF.

This chain links TRBV29-1 with TRBJ1-1; the D gene is possibly TRBD1 (5 bases). The CDR3 is 10 residues long. With 4 bases removed from V and 8 bases from J, the gap between germline ends came to 8 bases. Looked up from germline, CDR1 is SQVTM and CDR2 is ANQGSEA. CDR3 in amino acids: CSVVGAEAFF. The CDR3 DNA is TGCAGCGTTGTAGGGGCCGAAGCTTTCTTT.